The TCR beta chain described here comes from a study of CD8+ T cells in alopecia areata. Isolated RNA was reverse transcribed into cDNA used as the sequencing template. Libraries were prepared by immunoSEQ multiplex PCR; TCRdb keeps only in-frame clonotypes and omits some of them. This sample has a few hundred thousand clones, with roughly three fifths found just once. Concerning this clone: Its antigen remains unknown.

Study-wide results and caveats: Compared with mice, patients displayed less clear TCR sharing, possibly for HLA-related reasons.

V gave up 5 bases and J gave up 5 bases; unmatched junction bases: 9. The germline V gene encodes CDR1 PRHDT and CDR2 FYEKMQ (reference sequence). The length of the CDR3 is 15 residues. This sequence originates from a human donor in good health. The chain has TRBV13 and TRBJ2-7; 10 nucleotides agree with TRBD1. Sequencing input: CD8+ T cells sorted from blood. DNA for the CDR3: TGTGCCAGCAGCCTTGGGGGACAGGGGACCCACGAGCAGTACTTC. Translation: CASSLGGQGTHEQYF.